This TCR beta chain was profiled in a study of shared clonotypes between healthy human individuals. Germline loops: CDR1 MNHNS, CDR2 SASEGT. V lost 4 bases and J lost 0, with 20 bases in between. This CDR3 is 18 amino acids long. Assay used: immunoSEQ multiplex PCR; TCRdb lists only in-frame clones, some missing. The sample has roughly 1,000,000 clones, approximately 78% seen once; the top ten hold approximately 0.5%. Sequencing used memory CD4+ T cells from PBMCs. Subset denoted: CD45RA-negative fraction. This chain uses TRBV6-1 with TRBJ2-3; maybe TRBD2 (5 bases). The sequence was collected from a young man in good health. Some clones in this sample may be carry-over from other donors' samples. CDR3 residues: CASSARSGWPESTDTQYF. In DNA form, the CDR3 reads TGTGCCAGCAGTGCCCGGTCGGGATGGCCTGAAAGCACAGATACGCAGTATTTT.